Below, 16 T cell receptor beta chains from the same sample are listed, as sequenced in a study of control samples from healthy donors and cancer patients. TCRdb keeps only in-frame clones here, not all; method: immunoSEQ multiplex PCR. The sample records 95,000 to 150,000 clones, roughly nine tenths being singletons. Sequenced input: blood. The source of these receptors is a man aged 45-65 years in good health.

V is TRBV5-1 and J is TRBJ2-1, with 9 nucleotides matching TRBD2. The V segment lost 2 bases and the J segment 6 bases; nucleotides outside the gene matches: 6. CDR1 is SGHRS, CDR2 YFSETQ, per germline. This CDR3 is built from 15 residues. This CDR3 reads CASSFGTSRPNEQFF. CDR3 nucleotides: TGCGCCAGCAGCTTCGGGACTAGCAGGCCCAATGAGCAGTTCTTC.

The chain is built from TRBV4-1 and TRBJ2-7; 8 bases align to TRBD1. V gave up 0 bases and J gave up 7 bases; unmatched junction bases: 8. The CDR3 is 15 amino acids. The germline V gene has CDR1 MGHRA and CDR2 YSYEKL. CDR3 coding DNA: TGCGCCAGCAGCCAAGATCCGGCAGGGGGCGAAGAGCAGTACTTC. Translated, it gives CASSQDPAGGEEQYF.

The chain employs TRBV29-1 and TRBJ2-5; perhaps D is TRBD1 or TRBD2 (6 bases each). This CDR3 contains 16 residues. Trimming shortened V by 1 base and J by 3 bases, and 18 bases separated the two germline ends. Germline V lookup: CDR1 SQVTM, CDR2 ANQGSEA. CDR3 nucleotides: TGCAGCGTTGAAGTCCTTAGAGGGGGGAAGAAAGAGACCCAGTACTTC. Translation gives CSVEVLRGGKKETQYF.

On this clone itself: The same CDR3 is also encoded by other DNA sequences in this sample. This chain uses TRBV10-2 with TRBJ2-5, with TRBD2 matching over 10 bases. There are 15 residues in the CDR3. The J segment lost 6 bases and the V segment lost 6 bases, leaving 10 bases of the junction unmatched. Germline V gene lookup returns CDR1 WSHSY and CDR2 SAAADI. This chain's CDR3 is CASSSGGDDIKTQYF. DNA of the CDR3: TGCGCCAGCAGCAGCGGGGGGGACGACATCAAGACCCAGTACTTC.

The chain combines TRBV7-2 with TRBJ1-5; D is possibly TRBD1 (5 bases). This CDR3 contains 13 residues. Germline V lookup: CDR1 SGHTA, CDR2 FQGNSA. Trimming shortened V by 4 bases and J by 5 bases, and 9 bases separated the two germline ends. The CDR3: CASSSDSYQPQHF. The CDR3 nucleotides are TGTGCCAGCAGCTCCGACAGTTATCAGCCCCAGCATTTT.

This chain links TRBV5-6 with TRBJ1-5; unclear D gene. Germline CDR1 reads SGHDT; CDR2 reads YYEEEE. The CDR3 contains 18 residues. Trimming took 0 bases from V and 6 from J, leaving 22 bases between them. CDR3 in DNA: TGTGCCAGCAGCTTGGGGGGTATGTGGTTTGGCATCGGTCAGCCCCAGCATTTT. This translates into CASSLGGMWFGIGQPQHF.

The chain links TRBV3-1 (or the pseudogene TRBV3-2) to TRBJ2-3; unclear D gene. V gave up 4 bases and J gave up 4 bases, with 6 bases separating them. The CDR3 covers 12 residues. The V gene's germline CDR1 is LGHDT and CDR2 YNNKEL (reference sequence). The CDR3 bases are TGTGCCAGCAGCCCACTTTCAGATACGCAGTATTTT. Its translation is CASSPLSDTQYF.

The rearrangement joins TRBV4-1 to TRBJ1-1; 8 positions match TRBD1. Germline values: CDR1 MGHRA, CDR2 YSYEKL. The CDR3 runs 15 residues. V lost 3 bases and J lost 0; bases outside the gene matches: 3. The CDR3 loop is CASSQEGQVNTEAFF. The CDR3 DNA sequence: TGCGCCAGCAGCCAGGAGGGACAGGTGAACACTGAAGCTTTCTTT.

CDR3 DNA sequence: TGTGCCAGCTCACCCCTTGGGGCAGGAGACCAAGAGACCCAGTACTTC. Translated, it gives CASSPLGAGDQETQYF. The chain combines TRBV18 with TRBJ2-5, with D perhaps matching TRBD1 (5 bases). Trimming removed 3 bases from V and 0 bases from J, with 14 bases in between. The CDR3 runs 16 residues. CDR1 is KGHSH, CDR2 LQKENI, per germline.

The chain recombines TRBV7-2 with TRBJ1-1; D remains ambiguous. Trimming cost V 5 bases and J 4 bases, with 17 bases left between them. CDR3 length: 15 residues. Germline CDR1 SGHTA, CDR2 FQGNSA. CDR3 in amino acids: CASSQVGRPGTEAFF. CDR3 sequence (DNA): TGTGCCAGCAGCCAAGTAGGCAGGCCGGGCACTGAAGCTTTCTTT.

The chain employs TRBV6-2 or TRBV6-3 and TRBJ2-1; D not certain. The CDR3 consists of 18 residues. Per germline, CDR1 MNHEY and CDR2 SVGEGT. V was clipped by 4 bases and J by 0 bases, with 19 bases between them. The CDR3 DNA reads as TGTGCCAGCAGTTCCGCATGGGGAACGAAGAGCTCCTACAATGAGCAGTTCTTC. It is translated as CASSSAWGTKSSYNEQFF.

The gene calls are TRBV16 and TRBJ1-1, with TRBD1 matching over 10 bases. CDR1 KGHSY and CDR2 FQNENV come from the germline V gene. V lost 4 bases, J lost 1 base, and 3 bases stayed unmatched. CDR3 length equals 15 residues. CDR3: CASSPRQGANTEAFF. Here the CDR3 DNA reads TGTGCCAGCAGCCCGCGACAGGGGGCGAACACTGAAGCTTTCTTT.

The CDR3 DNA follows: TGCGCCAGCAGCCAAGCGACGGGGGGGGCCAGCACAGATACGCAGTATTTT. Translating it yields CASSQATGGASTDTQYF. The chain links TRBV4-1 to TRBJ2-3; 8 bases are a match to TRBD2. CDR3 length equals 17 residues. Germline assignment: CDR1 MGHRA and CDR2 YSYEKL. V lost 1 base, J lost 0 bases, and 6 bases stayed unmatched.

CDR3 in amino acids: CASTWTGGSYGYTF. The CDR3 DNA follows: TGTGCCAGCACATGGACAGGGGGATCCTATGGCTACACCTTC. The J gene is TRBJ1-2, the V gene TRBV28, with 10 bases that match TRBD1. Germline CDR1 reads MDHEN; CDR2 reads SYDVKM. The CDR3 consists of 14 residues. V lost 7 bases and J lost 4; bases outside the gene matches: 6.

The chain uses TRBV5-6 and TRBJ1-1, with no clear D. Trimming removed 1 base from V and 2 bases from J, with 3 bases in between. The germline CDR1 and CDR2 sequences are SGHDT and YYEEEE. This CDR3 spans 12 amino acids. The CDR3 DNA sequence: TGTGCCAGCAGCTTGTTTAACACTGAAGCTTTCTTT. Translation gives CASSLFNTEAFF.

In its sample, this clone was seen once. V usage is TRBV7-2 and J usage is TRBJ2-5; TRBD2 aligns across 8 bases. The CDR3 contains 18 residues. CDR1 and CDR2 (germline): SGHTA, FQGNSA. Trimming took 4 bases from V and 4 from J; bases not matched to a gene: 17. DNA of the CDR3: TGTGCCAGCAGCTACCGCGGGTCGACTAGCGTGGGGAGAGAGACCCAGTACTTC. As protein: CASSYRGSTSVGRETQYF.